This TCR beta chain comes out of a study of synovial regulatory T cells in juvenile arthritis. Broader study findings: TCR diversity was lower in inflammation-associated blood Treg cells than in other blood Treg cells. Largely private between patients, iaTreg TCR repertoires showed partial overlap with synovial Teff and blood CPL repertoires.

The CDR3 extends over 20 amino acids. No DNA is given. Germline lookup yields CDR1 SGHRS and CDR2 YFSETQ. The method was immunoSEQ multiplex PCR; TCRdb's version includes in-frame clones alone and lacks a portion of them. The sample totals more than 9,500 clones. Considering frequency, this clone is medium-sized (0.01 to 0.1%). The antigen is unknown. V usage is TRBV5-1 and J usage is TRBJ2-1; TCRdb proposes TRBD2, but this gene call is untestable without DNA. Material for sequencing was Treg cells from blood. Subset: remaining (HLA-DR-negative) circulating blood Treg cells. The receptor comes from a donor aged 2-30 years with juvenile idiopathic arthritis. CDR3 region: CASSSRGTSGRFFTYNEQFF.